This TCR beta chain was documented in a study of T cells in Graves' hyperthyroidism and ophthalmopathy. RNA transcripts gave rise to amplified TCR beta CDR3 regions. In the first-round RT-PCR of the TCR CDR3, the HTBI primer set was used. TCRdb called the multiplex PCR reads again in MiXCR, with one record for every CDR3 protein. Found here are hundreds of thousands of distinct CDR3 sequences, 20% of them singletons; the top ten hold 45% to 50%. Trimming took off 0 bases at V and 3 bases at J, with 13 bases between the two ends. Germline CDR1 is SQVTM and CDR2 is ANQGSEA. The CDR3 has 15 residues. The sample consisted of blood. This rearrangement joins TRBV29-1 to TRBJ2-3; D gene ambiguous. The clonotype was recovered from a man aged 40-49 years with Graves' ophthalmopathy. Here the CDR3 DNA reads TGCAGCGTTGAAGATCAAAACCTAGGAACAGATACGCAGTATTTT. It yields the protein CSVEDQNLGTDTQYF.